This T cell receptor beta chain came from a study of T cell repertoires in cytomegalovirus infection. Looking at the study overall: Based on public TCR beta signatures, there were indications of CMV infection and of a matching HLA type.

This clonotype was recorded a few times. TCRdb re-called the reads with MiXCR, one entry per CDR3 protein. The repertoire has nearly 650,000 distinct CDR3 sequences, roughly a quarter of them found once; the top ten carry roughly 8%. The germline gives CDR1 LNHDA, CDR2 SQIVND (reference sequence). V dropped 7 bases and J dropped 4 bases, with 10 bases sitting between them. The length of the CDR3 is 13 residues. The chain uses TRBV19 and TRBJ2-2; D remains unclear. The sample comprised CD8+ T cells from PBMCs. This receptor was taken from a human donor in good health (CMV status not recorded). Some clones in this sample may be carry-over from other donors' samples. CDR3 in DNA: TGTGCCAGTATTAAGGGAAGCACCGGGGAGCTGTTTTTT. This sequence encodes CASIKGSTGELFF.